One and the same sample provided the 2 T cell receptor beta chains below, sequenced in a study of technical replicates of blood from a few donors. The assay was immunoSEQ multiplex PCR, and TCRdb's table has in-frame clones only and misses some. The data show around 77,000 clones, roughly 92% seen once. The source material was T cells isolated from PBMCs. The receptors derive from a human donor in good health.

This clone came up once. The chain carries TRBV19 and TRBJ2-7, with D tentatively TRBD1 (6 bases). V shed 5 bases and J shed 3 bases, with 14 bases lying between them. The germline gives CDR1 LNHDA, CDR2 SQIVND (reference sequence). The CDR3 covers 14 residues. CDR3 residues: CASSLRQDFYEQYF. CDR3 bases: TGTGCCAGTAGTCTAAGACAGGATTTCTACGAGCAGTACTTC.

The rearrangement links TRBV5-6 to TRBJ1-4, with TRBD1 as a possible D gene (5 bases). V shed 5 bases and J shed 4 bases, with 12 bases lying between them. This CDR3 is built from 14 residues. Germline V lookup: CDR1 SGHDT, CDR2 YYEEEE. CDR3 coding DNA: TGTGCCAGCAGGCGGGGGAAGAATAATGAAAAACTGTTTTTT. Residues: CASRRGKNNEKLFF.